This TCR beta chain appears in the sequencing data of a study of CD8 T cell repertoires and HIV-1 epitope variants. About the study: Twenty-five autologous and known Gag and Nef epitope variant peptides each stimulated T cells separately.

Study conclusions and caveats: The assay identified only TCR beta chains of antigen-proliferating T cells.

The CDR3 runs 15 residues. CDR1 is SGHDN, CDR2 FVKESK, per germline. V lost 4 bases, J lost 2 bases, and 6 bases stayed unmatched. This clone turned up a few times. No antigen is known for it. The method was immunoSEQ multiplex PCR; TCRdb's version includes in-frame clones alone and lacks a portion of them. The profile covers about 5,100 clones, with about three fifths appearing a single time and approximately 41% taken by the ten largest. The receptor was derived from a male donor with HIV. The V gene is TRBV14, the J gene TRBJ2-7; TRBD2 aligns across 9 bases. Sequences were obtained from cultured CD8+ T cells derived from PBMCs. CDR3 sequence reads: CASSPWASGTYEQYF. The DNA for the CDR3 is TGTGCCAGCAGCCCCTGGGCTAGCGGGACCTACGAGCAGTACTTC.